This T cell receptor (beta chain) came from a study of blood T cell repertoires in COVID-19 (dated by TCRdb to 2018 to 2021). Study-level background: The collaborator samples originated in the United States, Italy and Spain and spanned the acute and convalescent phases of COVID-19. Subjects who had been exposed to COVID-19, were actively infected with it, or had recovered from it provided the deeply sampled blood TCRbeta repertoires that made up the dataset. The prospective study material was composed of cDNA or gDNA derived from T cells, B-cell-depleted T cells, or PBMCs. The repertoires were made available in a free public database intended to serve as a resource for research on the immune response to SARS-CoV-2. Samples were obtained from the ongoing ImmuneRACE study (first 160 participants) and from approximately 1,200 subjects provided by 6 global collaborators. A de-identified subject ID, COVID-19 status, age in years and sex were almost always included in the sample metadata. Where HLA class I and class II types were available, the types were taken from metadata supplied by the sample provider, not from assay-based typing.

TCRbeta CDR3 regions were amplified from genomic DNA by means of the immunoSEQ Assay, a bias-controlled multiplex PCR. Turning to the authors' computational methods: Within the assay, amplification of reference gene primers was used to estimate how many nucleated cells each sample contained. Sequence reads were collapsed and filtered to measure the absolute abundance of every unique TCRbeta CDR3 rearrangement. For each sample, productive Simpson clonality was calculated by taking the square root of Simpson's diversity index across productive rearrangements. In TCRdb, the immuneACCESS table is reduced to in-frame sequences with V and J assigned. These tables do not hold every clone; where another copy was compared, an unresolved V gene accounts for under half, and the others remain unexplained. The DNA gave D and trimming, while V, J and clone size come from that table. Across this sample there are approximately 300,000 clones, with 80% to 90% seen only once. Roughly 4% of the sample comes from the top ten.

To note about this clone: It lacks a known antigen. Qualities for individual bases were not recorded, and no much larger clone is one base off.

Reading the germline V gene (reference sequence) gives CDR1 SEHNR and CDR2 FQNEAQ. From its cysteine to its phenylalanine, the CDR3 spans 16 amino acids. Just CDR3 DNA is preserved here, 48 bases in frame from base 1. Trimming removed 5 bases from V and 0 bases from J, leaving 16 bases between the germline ends. Participants in the prospective study were enrolled through a virtual design, were aged about 18 to 100 years, and lived in approximately 24 United States geographic areas. Cohort assignment in the prospective study relied on participant-reported clinical history from a screening survey and a study questionnaire. Recovered participants in ImmuneRACE Cohort 3 were defined as having two consecutive negative NP/OP PCR tests, clearance from a healthcare professional, or resolution of symptoms. In the prospective study, mobile phlebotomists collected whole blood, serum and a nasopharyngeal or oropharyngeal swab from each participant. Prospective study participants could optionally give additional blood draws and questionnaires over a roughly two-month period. Prospective study blood samples were shipped either frozen or at room temperature before DNA extraction.

Study-wide findings and limitations: The amount of clinical and demographic metadata varied by source and participant and was provided uncurated.

The receptor's source is a woman in her 30s who had recovered from COVID-19. Sequenced input: PBMCs or T cells enriched from blood (not recorded which). The sequence joins TRBV7-9 to TRBJ1-1, with no reliable assignment of the D segment. In nucleotide form, the sequence is TGTGCCAGCAGCCCGCGGCCGGGAGGAATGAACACTGAAGCTTTCTTT. Translated, it reads CASSPRPGGMNTEAFF. The full variable domain, completed from the reference TRBV7-9 and TRBJ1-1 proteins outside the CDR3, reads DTGVSQNPRHKITKRGQNVTFRCDPISEHNRLYWYRQTLGQGPEFLTYFQNEAQLEKSRLLSDRFSAERPKGSFSTLEIQRTEQGDSAMYLCASSPRPGGMNTEAFFGQGTRLTVV.